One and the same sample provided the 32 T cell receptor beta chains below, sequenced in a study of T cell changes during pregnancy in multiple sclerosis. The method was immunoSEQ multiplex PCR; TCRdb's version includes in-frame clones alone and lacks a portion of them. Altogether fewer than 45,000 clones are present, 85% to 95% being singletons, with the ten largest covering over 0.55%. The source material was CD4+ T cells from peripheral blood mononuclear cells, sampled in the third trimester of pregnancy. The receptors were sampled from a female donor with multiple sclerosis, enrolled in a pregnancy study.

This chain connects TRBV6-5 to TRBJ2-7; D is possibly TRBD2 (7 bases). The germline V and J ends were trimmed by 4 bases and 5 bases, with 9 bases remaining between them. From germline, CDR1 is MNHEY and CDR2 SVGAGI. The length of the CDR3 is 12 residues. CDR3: CASSWGGHEQYF. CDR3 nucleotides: TGTGCCAGCAGTTGGGGGGGCCACGAGCAGTACTTC.

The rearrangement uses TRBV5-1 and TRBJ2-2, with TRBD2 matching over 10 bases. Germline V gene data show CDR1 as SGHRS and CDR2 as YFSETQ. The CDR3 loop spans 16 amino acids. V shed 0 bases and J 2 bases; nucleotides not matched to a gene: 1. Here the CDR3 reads CASSLVAGGNTGELFF. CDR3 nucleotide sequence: TGCGCCAGCAGCTTGGTAGCGGGAGGTAACACCGGGGAGCTGTTTTTT.

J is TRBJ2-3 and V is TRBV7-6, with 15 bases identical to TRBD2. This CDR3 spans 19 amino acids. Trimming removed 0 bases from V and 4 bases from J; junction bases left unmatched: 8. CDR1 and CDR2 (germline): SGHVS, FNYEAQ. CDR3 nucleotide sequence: TGTGCCAGCAGCTTAGCGGGACTAGCGGGGGGACAAACCCCAGATACGCAGTATTTT. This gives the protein CASSLAGLAGGQTPDTQYF.

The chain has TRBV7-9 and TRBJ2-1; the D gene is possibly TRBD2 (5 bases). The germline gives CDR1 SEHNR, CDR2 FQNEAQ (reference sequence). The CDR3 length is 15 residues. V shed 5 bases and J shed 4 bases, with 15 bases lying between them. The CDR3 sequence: CASSPRGQSYNEQFF. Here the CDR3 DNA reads TGTGCCAGCAGCCCCCGAGGGCAGTCATACAATGAGCAGTTCTTC.

As DNA, the CDR3 is TGTGCCAGCAGTATCCCTCCGGGACAGGGGAACACTGAAGCTTTCTTT. Protein sequence: CASSIPPGQGNTEAFF. The V call is TRBV6-6, the J call TRBJ1-1; 9 bases match TRBD1. After removal of 5 bases from V and 1 base from J, the junction contained 8 bases not matched to a gene. The germline V gene encodes CDR1 MNHNY and CDR2 SVGAGI (reference sequence). The CDR3 consists of 16 residues.

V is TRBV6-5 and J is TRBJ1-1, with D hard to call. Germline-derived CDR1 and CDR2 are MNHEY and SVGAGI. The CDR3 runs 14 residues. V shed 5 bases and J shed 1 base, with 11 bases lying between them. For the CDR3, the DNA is TGTGCCAGCAGTCCCAACCTATGGAACACTGAAGCTTTCTTT. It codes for CASSPNLWNTEAFF.

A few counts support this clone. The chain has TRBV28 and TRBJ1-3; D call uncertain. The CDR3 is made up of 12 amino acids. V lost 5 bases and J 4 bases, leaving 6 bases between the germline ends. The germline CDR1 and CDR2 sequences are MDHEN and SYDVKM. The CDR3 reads CASSVRGNTIYF. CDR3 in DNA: TGTGCCAGCAGTGTGAGAGGAAACACCATATATTTT.

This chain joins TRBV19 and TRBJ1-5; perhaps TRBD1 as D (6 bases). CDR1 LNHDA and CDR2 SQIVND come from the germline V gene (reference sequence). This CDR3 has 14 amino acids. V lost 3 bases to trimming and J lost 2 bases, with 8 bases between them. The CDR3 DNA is TGTGCCAGTAGTATCCGACAGGGCAATCAGCCCCAGCATTTT. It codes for CASSIRQGNQPQHF.

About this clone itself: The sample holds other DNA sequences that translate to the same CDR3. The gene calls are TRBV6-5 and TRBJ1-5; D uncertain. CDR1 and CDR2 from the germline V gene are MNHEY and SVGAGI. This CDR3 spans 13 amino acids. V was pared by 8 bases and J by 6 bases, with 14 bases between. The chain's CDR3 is CASAAAGRQPQHF. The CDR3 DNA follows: TGTGCCAGCGCTGCAGCGGGCCGTCAGCCCCAGCATTTT.

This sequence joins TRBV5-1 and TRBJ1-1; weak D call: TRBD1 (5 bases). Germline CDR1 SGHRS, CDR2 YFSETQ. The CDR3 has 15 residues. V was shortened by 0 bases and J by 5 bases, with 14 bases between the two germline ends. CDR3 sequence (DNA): TGCGCCAGCAGCTTGGATAAGTCCGGGGGAACTGAAGCTTTCTTT. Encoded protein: CASSLDKSGGTEAFF. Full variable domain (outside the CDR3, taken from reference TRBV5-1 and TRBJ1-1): KAGVTQTPRYLIKTRGQQVTLSCSPISGHRSVSWYQQTPGQGLQFLFEYFSETQRNKGNFPGRFSGRQFSNSRSEMNVSTLELGDSALYLCASSLDKSGGTEAFFGQGTRLTVV.

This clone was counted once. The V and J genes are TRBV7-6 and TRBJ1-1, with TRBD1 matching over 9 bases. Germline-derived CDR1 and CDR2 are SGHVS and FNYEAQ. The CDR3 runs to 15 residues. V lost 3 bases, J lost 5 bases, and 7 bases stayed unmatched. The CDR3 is CASSFGFGQGTEAFF. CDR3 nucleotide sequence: TGTGCCAGCAGCTTCGGGTTTGGACAGGGGACTGAAGCTTTCTTT.

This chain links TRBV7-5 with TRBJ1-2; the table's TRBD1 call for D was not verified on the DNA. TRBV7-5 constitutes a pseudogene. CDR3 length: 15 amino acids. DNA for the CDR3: TGTGTCAGAAGCTCCCCGACAGGGGGCCTGTTCGGCTACACCTTC. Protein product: CVRSSPTGGLFGYTF.

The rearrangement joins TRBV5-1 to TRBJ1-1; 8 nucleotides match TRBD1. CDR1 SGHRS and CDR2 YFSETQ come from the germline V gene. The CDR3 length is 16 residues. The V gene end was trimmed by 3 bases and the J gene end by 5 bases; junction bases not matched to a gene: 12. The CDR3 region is CASSSSLAGGRTEAFF. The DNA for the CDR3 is TGCGCCAGCAGCTCCAGTTTAGCAGGGGGCAGGACTGAAGCTTTCTTT.

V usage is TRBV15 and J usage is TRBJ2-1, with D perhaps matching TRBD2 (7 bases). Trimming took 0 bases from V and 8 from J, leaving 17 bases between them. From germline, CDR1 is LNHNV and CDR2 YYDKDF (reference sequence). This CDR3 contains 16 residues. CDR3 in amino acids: CATSREGASGSHEQFF. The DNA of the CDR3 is TGTGCCACCAGCAGAGAGGGGGCTAGCGGTAGTCATGAGCAGTTCTTC.

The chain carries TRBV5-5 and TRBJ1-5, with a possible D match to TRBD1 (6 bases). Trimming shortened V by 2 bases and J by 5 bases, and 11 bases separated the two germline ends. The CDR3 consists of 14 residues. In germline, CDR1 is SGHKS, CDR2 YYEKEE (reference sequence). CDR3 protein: CASSLSQGYQPQHF. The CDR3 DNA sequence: TGTGCCAGCAGCTTATCTCAGGGGTATCAGCCCCAGCATTTT. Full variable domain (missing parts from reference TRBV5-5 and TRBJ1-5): DAGVTQSPTHLIKTRGQQVTLRCSPISGHKSVSWYQQVLGQGPQFIFQYYEKEERGRGNFPDRFSARQFPNYSSELNVNALLLGDSALYLCASSLSQGYQPQHFGDGTRLSIL.

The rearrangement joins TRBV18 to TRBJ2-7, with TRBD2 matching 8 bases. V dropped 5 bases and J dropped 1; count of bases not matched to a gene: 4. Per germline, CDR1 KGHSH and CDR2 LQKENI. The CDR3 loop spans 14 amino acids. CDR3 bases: TGTGCCAGCTCAGAGCAGCGGGGGTCCTACGAGCAGTACTTC. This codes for CASSEQRGSYEQYF.

The CDR3 spells CASSEGTYGYTF. CDR3 in DNA: TGTGCCAGCAGCGAAGGGACTTATGGCTACACCTTC. This rearrangement joins TRBV13 to TRBJ1-2; a weak D match, TRBD1 (5 bases). CDR1 and CDR2 from the germline V gene are PRHDT and FYEKMQ (reference sequence). The CDR3 contains 12 residues. The V and J ends lost 5 bases and 5 bases respectively, with 9 bases between them. Drawing the rest from reference TRBV13 and TRBJ1-2, the complete variable domain is AAGVIQSPRHLIKEKRETATLKCYPIPRHDTVYWYQQGPGQDPQFLISFYEKMQSDKGSIPDRFSAQQFSDYHSELNMSSLELGDSALYFCASSEGTYGYTFGSGTRLTVV.

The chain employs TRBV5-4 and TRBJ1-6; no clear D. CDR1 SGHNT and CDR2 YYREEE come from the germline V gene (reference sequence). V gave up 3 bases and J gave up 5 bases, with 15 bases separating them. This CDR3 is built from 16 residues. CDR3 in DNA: TGTGCCAGCAGCTCAACGTCGGGTCGCCATAATTCACCCCTCCACTTT. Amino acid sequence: CASSSTSGRHNSPLHF. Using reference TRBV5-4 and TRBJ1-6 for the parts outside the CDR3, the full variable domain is ETGVTQSPTHLIKTRGQQVTLRCSSQSGHNTVSWYQQALGQGPQFIFQYYREEENGRGNFPPRFSGLQFPNYSSELNVNALELDDSALYLCASSSTSGRHNSPLHFGNGTRLTVT.

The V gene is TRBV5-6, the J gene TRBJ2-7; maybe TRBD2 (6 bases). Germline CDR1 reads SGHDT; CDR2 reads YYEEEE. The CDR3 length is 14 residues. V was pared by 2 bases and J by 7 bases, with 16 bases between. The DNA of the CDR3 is TGTGCCAGCAGCTTCGCCCTTACTAGCTTGGAGCAGTACTTC. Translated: CASSFALTSLEQYF.

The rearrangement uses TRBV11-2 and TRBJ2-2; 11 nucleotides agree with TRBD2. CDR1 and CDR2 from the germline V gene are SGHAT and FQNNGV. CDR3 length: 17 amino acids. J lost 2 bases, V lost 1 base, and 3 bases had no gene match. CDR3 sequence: CASSLVGTSGNTGELFF. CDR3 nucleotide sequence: TGTGCCAGCAGCTTAGTTGGGACTAGCGGAAACACCGGGGAGCTGTTTTTT.

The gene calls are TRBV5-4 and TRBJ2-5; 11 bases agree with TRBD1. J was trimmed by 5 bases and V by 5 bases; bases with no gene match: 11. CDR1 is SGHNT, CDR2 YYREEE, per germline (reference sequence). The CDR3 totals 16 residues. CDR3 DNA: TGTGCCAGCAGTCAACCGAGGACAGGGGGCACTGAGACCCAGTACTTC. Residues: CASSQPRTGGTETQYF.

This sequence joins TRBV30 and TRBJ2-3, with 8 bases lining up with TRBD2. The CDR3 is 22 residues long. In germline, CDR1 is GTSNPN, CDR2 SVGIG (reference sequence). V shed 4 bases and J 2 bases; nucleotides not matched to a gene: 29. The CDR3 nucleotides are TGTGCCTGGATGCGCGCCAACGAACTACCCCGCGGGACTAGTCGTAACACAGATACGCAGTATTTT. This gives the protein CAWMRANELPRGTSRNTDTQYF.

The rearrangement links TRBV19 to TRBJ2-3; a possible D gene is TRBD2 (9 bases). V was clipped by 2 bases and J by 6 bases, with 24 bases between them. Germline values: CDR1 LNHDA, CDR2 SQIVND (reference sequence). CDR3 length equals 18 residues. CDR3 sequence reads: CASSIWPRGRGGGDTQYF. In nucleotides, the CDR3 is TGTGCCAGTAGTATATGGCCCAGGGGGCGGGGGGGCGGCGATACGCAGTATTTT.

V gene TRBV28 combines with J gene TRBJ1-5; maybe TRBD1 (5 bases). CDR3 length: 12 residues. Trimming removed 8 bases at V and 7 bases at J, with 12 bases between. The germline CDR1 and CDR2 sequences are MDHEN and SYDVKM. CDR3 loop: CASYQGKQPQHF. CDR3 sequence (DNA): TGTGCCAGCTACCAGGGAAAGCAGCCCCAGCATTTT.

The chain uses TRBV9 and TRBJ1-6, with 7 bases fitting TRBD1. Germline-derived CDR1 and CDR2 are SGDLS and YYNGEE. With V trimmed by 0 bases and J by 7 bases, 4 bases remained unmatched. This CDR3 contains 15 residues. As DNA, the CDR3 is TGTGCCAGCAGCGTAGTCTCAGGGGGGAATTCACCCCTCCACTTT. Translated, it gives CASSVVSGGNSPLHF.

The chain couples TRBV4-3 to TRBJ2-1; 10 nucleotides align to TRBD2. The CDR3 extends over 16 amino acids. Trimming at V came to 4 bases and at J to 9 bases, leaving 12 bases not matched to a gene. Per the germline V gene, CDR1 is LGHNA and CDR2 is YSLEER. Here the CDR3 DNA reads TGCGCCAGCAGCCGCCTCAGACTAGCGGGCGGAATTGAGCAGTTCTTC. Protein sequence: CASSRLRLAGGIEQFF.

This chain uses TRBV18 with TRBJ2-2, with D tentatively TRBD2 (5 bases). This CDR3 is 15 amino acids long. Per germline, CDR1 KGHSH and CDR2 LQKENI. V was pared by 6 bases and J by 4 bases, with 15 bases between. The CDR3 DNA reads TGTGCCAGCTCGAGGGTGCCGTGGGGCACCGGGGAGCTGTTTTTT. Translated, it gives CASSRVPWGTGELFF.

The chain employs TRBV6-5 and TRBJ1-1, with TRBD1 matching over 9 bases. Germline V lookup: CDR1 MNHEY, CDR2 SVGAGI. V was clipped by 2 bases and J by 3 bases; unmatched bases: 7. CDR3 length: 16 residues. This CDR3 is CASSYTSRDRDTEAFF. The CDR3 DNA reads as TGTGCCAGCAGTTACACATCCCGGGACAGGGACACTGAAGCTTTCTTT.

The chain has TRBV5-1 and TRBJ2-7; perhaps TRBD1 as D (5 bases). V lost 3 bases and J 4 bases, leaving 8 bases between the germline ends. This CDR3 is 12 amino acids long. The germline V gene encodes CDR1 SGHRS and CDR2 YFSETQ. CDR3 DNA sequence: TGCGCCAGCAGCTCCGACAGTTACGAGCAGTACTTC. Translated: CASSSDSYEQYF.

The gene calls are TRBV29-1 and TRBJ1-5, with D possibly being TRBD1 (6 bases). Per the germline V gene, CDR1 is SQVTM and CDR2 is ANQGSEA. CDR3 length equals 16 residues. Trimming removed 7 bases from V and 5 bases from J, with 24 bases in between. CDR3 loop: CSACCPYRVLHQPQHF. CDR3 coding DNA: TGCAGCGCTTGTTGCCCCTACAGGGTCCTCCATCAGCCCCAGCATTTT.

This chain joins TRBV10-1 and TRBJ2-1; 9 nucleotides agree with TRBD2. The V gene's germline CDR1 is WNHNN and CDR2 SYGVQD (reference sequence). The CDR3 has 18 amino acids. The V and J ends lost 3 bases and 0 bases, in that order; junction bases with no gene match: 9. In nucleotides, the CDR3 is TGCGCCAGCAGTGACGAGAATAGCGGGGGCCTCTCCTACAATGAGCAGTTCTTC. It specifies CASSDENSGGLSYNEQFF.

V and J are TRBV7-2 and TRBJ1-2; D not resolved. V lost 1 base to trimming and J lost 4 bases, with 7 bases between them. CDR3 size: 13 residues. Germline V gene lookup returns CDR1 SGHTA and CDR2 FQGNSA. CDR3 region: CASSLGQIYGYTF. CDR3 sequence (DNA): TGTGCCAGCAGCTTAGGGCAGATCTATGGCTACACCTTC.